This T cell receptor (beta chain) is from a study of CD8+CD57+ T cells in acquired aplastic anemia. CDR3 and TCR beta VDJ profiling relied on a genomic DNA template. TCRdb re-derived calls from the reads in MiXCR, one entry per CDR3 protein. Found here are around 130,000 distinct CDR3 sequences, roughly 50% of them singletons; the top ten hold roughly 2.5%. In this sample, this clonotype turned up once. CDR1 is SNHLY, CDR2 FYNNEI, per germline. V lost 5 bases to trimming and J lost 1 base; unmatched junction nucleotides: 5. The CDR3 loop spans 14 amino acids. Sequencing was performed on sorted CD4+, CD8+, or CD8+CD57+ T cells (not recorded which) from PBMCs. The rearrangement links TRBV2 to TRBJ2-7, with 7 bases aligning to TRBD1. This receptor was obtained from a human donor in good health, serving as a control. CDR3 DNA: TGTGCCAGCAGTAAATCAGGGGGTTCCTACGAGCAGTACTTC. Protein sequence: CASSKSGGSYEQYF.